These T cell receptor beta chains were read from a single sample in a study of control samples from healthy donors and cancer patients. The protocol was immunoSEQ multiplex PCR, while the TCRdb copy is restricted to in-frame clones and leaves out a portion. The table lists 90,000 to 95,000 clones, around four fifths of them singletons, with approximately 19% in the top ten. The source material was blood. The origin of the receptors is a man in his thirties or forties in good health. CDR3s include the opening cysteine and the closing phenylalanine or tryptophan. Fields, in order: clone size, J gene, D gene, V gene, CDR3 DNA, CDR3 protein. The D gene is left open where the match is weak. Where a row states a size, it is once, few, many or the class of an expanded clone; other rows omit it.

>-|TRBJ2-1|TRBD2|TRBV5-1
TGCGCCAGCACTAGCGGGGGGGCAAATGAGCAGTTCTTC
CASTSGGANEQFF
>-|TRBJ1-2|-|TRBV19
TGTGCCAGTAGTATCACGTCGACAGGCTATGGCTACACCTTC
CASSITSTGYGYTF
>once|TRBJ2-7|-|TRBV6-6
TGTGCCAGCAGTTACTCAGGGATTAGATCCTACGAGCAGTACTTC
CASSYSGIRSYEQYF
>-|TRBJ2-7|TRBD1|TRBV20-1
TGCAGTGCTAGTAGACAGGGGACCCACGAGCAGTACTTC
CSASRQGTHEQYF
>-|TRBJ1-2|TRBD1|TRBV13
TGTGCCAGCAGCTTAGGCGTGCCAGGGGGTCATGGCTACACCTTC
CASSLGVPGGHGYTF
>-|TRBJ1-6|-|TRBV28
TGTGCCAGCAGTTCTACCTTGGGTAATTCACCCCTCCACTTT
CASSSTLGNSPLHF
>-|TRBJ1-3|-|TRBV28
TGTGCCAGCCTCGGAAACACCATATATTTT
CASLGNTIYF
>-|TRBJ1-6|-|TRBV6-5
TGTGCCAGCAGTTACCACCAAGGTACCCTCCACTTT
CASSYHQGTLHF
>-|TRBJ2-7|-|TRBV3-1/TRBV3-2
TGTGCCAGCAGCCAAGACTTTTGGGTCTACGAGCAGTACTTC
CASSQDFWVYEQYF
>-|TRBJ1-2|-|TRBV19
TGTGCCACCCTTGGACAGTCACTCTATGGCTACACCTTC
CATLGQSLYGYTF
>-|TRBJ2-3|TRBD2|TRBV27
TGTGCCAGCAGTTTACGAGCGGGGCGTGTTTTGAATACGCAGTATTTT
CASSLRAGRVLNTQYF
>-|TRBJ1-1|TRBD1|TRBV6-5
TGTGCCAGCAGTTCTGACAGGGGTTTGGGTGAAGCTTTCTTT
CASSSDRGLGEAFF
>-|TRBJ2-7|TRBD1|TRBV7-2
TGTGCCAGCAGCTGGGGGACAGGTAACTACGAGCAGTACTTC
CASSWGTGNYEQYF
>few|TRBJ1-2|-|TRBV5-4
TGTGCCAGCAGCTTAGTGGGGCGGGGGGTTTATGGCTACACCTTC
CASSLVGRGVYGYTF
>-|TRBJ1-6|TRBD1|TRBV5-4
TGTGCCAGCAGCCTAACCACAGGGGGAGGTTCACCCCTCCACTTT
CASSLTTGGGSPLHF
>few|TRBJ2-2|TRBD2|TRBV4-1
TGCGCCAGCAGCCAAGGCGGGGGGGACACCGGGGAGCTGTTTTTT
CASSQGGGDTGELFF
>-|TRBJ2-3|TRBD2|TRBV5-1
TGCGCCAGCAGCTTTGGGGCGGGGGTCACAGATACGCAGTATTTT
CASSFGAGVTDTQYF
>few|TRBJ1-1|TRBD1|TRBV6-6
TGTGCCAGCAGACCGCCGGGACAGGCGAACACTGAAGCTTTCTTT
CASRPPGQANTEAFF
>-|TRBJ2-3|-|TRBV5-8
TGTGCCAGCAGCTTGGATGGGGGACAAGGCACAGATACGCAGTATTTT
CASSLDGGQGTDTQYF
>once|TRBJ2-7|-|TRBV2
TGTGCCAGCAGTCTAGTGGGCAACGAGCAGTACTTC
CASSLVGNEQYF
>-|TRBJ2-1|TRBD1|TRBV27
TGTGCCAGCAGTTTATCGATCGGGGACAGCTCCTACAATGAGCAGTTCTTC
CASSLSIGDSSYNEQFF
>-|TRBJ1-2|-|TRBV19
TGTGCCAGTAGTTGGGATAGAAATAACTATGGCTACACCTTC
CASSWDRNNYGYTF
>-|TRBJ1-2|-|TRBV27
TGTGCCAGCAGCGGACGGCCCCCCTATGGCTACACCTTC
CASSGRPPYGYTF
>-|TRBJ2-2|-|TRBV3-1/TRBV3-2
TGTGCCAGCAGCCAAGTAAGAGTCGGGGACGCCGGGGAGTTGTTTTTT
CASSQVRVGDAGELFF
>-|TRBJ1-2|-|TRBV6-1
TGTGCCAGCAGTGAACGGGGGTTCGGCTACACCTTC
CASSERGFGYTF
>-|TRBJ2-4|TRBD2|TRBV18
TGTGCCAGCTCACCGGTCAGCGGGGAGACCAAAAACATTCAGTACTTC
CASSPVSGETKNIQYF
>-|TRBJ1-2|-|TRBV2
TGTGCCAGCAGTGGGGACGGAAACTATGGCTACACCTTC
CASSGDGNYGYTF
>once|TRBJ2-3|TRBD2|TRBV5-1
TGCGCCAGCAGCGGGGCCCTTAGCGGGACCATCACAGATACGCAGTATTTT
CASSGALSGTITDTQYF
>-|TRBJ1-6|TRBD1|TRBV27
TGTGCCAGCAGTCCCGGACAGGGTTATAATTCACCCCTCCACTTT
CASSPGQGYNSPLHF
>-|TRBJ2-2|-|TRBV5-1
TGCGCCAGCAGCTTTGATCTGAGCGGGCCCTCCGGGGAGCTGTTTTTT
CASSFDLSGPSGELFF
>-|TRBJ1-6|-|TRBV7-2
TGTGCCAGCAGCCCCCCACCCAGGGTCACCTCACCCCTCCACTTT
CASSPPPRVTSPLHF
>-|TRBJ2-3|-|TRBV9
TGTGCCAGCAGCGGTCCTGCAGCGGGTTTTATCACAGATACGCAGTATTTT
CASSGPAAGFITDTQYF
>-|TRBJ1-1|TRBD1|TRBV11-3
TGTGCCAGGGTACACAGGGGCGTCGAAGCTTTCTTT
CARVHRGVEAFF
>once|TRBJ2-1|-|TRBV19
TGTGCCAGTAGTATTCCCTACAATGAGCAGTTCTTC
CASSIPYNEQFF
>-|TRBJ1-1|-|TRBV6-5
TGTGCCAGCAGCCGCAACAGGGCGGTGACTGAAGCTTTCTTT
CASSRNRAVTEAFF
>once|TRBJ1-1|TRBD1|TRBV13
TGTGCCAGCAGCTCAGGACAGGTCTCTGAAGCTTTCTTT
CASSSGQVSEAFF
>-|TRBJ1-2|TRBD1|TRBV2
TGTGCCAGCATTGCCCCGGGACAGGAGTTAGGGAATGGCTACACCTTC
CASIAPGQELGNGYTF
>-|TRBJ1-1|-|TRBV28
TGTGCCAGCTCCCCCCGGGTGAACACTGAAGCTTTCTTT
CASSPRVNTEAFF
>-|TRBJ2-7|-|TRBV4-1
TGCGCCAGCAGCCAAGATGCATGGAGGCTCCAAATCTACGAGCAGTACTTC
CASSQDAWRLQIYEQYF
>-|TRBJ2-3|TRBD2|TRBV30
TGTGCCTGGACCCAAATGGGGCGGGGGGCGGAAGATACGCAGTATTTT
CAWTQMGRGAEDTQYF
>-|TRBJ2-2|TRBD2|TRBV11-2
TGTGCCAGCAGCCCTAGGGCTAGCGGGGGGGCATCCGGGGAGCTGTTTTTT
CASSPRASGGASGELFF
>-|TRBJ2-7|TRBD1|TRBV28
TGTGCCAGCAGTTACAGGGGATCGGGCGAGCAGTACTTC
CASSYRGSGEQYF
>-|TRBJ2-7|-|TRBV9
TGTGCCAGCAGCGTAGGGAGCAGGGTGGACGAGCAGTACTTC
CASSVGSRVDEQYF
>-|TRBJ1-2|-|TRBV11-2
TGTGCCAGCAGCTTAGTGTCGGGCTCACCGTATGGCTACACCTTC
CASSLVSGSPYGYTF
>-|TRBJ1-6|-|TRBV24-1
TGTGCCACCAGTGAAGGGGGTAATTCACCCCTCCACTTT
CATSEGGNSPLHF
>-|TRBJ2-3|-|TRBV19
TGTGCCAGTAGTACGAACATTGCGCCAGATACGCAGTATTTT
CASSTNIAPDTQYF